The present T cell receptor beta chain was sequenced within a study of blood T cell repertoires in COVID-19. Clones were sequenced by immunoSEQ multiplex PCR, and TCRdb holds only the in-frame ones, with some missing. This table holds some 250,000 clones, around 93% found once. Comment on this clone: Other nucleotide sequences in the sample specify the same CDR3.

The CDR3 spans 13 residues. CDR1 and CDR2 from the germline V gene are SGDLS and YYNGEE. V was pared by 0 bases and J by 3 bases, with 6 bases between. The rearrangement uses TRBV9 and TRBJ1-1; a weak D match, TRBD1 (5 bases). This sequence originates from a human donor in a cohort exposed to, infected with or recovered from COVID-19 (not recorded which). The donor label of this sample is uncertain. The sample comprised PBMCs or T cells enriched from blood (not recorded which). As DNA, the CDR3 is TGTGCCAGCAGCGTAGGGGGGGACACTGAAGCTTTCTTT. Translation: CASSVGGDTEAFF.